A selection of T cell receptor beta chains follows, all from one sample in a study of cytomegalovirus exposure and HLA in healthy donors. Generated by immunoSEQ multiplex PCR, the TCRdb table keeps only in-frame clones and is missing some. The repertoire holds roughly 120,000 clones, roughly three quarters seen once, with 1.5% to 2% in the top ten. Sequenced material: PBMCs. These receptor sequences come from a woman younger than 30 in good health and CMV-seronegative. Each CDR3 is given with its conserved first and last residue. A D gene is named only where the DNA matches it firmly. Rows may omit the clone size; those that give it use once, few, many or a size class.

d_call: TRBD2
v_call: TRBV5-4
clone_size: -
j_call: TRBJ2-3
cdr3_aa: CASSLFSGGGSTDTQYF
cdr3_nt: TGTGCCAGCAGCTTGTTCTCGGGCGGGGGGAGCACAGATACGCAGTATTTT

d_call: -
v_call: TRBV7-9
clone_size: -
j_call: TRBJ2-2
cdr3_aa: CASSPPSGRGTGELFF
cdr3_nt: TGTGCCAGCAGCCCCCCGTCGGGGAGAGGCACCGGGGAGCTGTTTTTT

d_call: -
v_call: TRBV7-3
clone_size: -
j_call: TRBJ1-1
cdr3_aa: CASSLRGDTEAFF
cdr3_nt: TGTGCCAGCAGCTTAAGGGGGGACACTGAAGCTTTCTTT

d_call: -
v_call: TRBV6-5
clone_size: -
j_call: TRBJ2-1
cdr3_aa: CASSYGSEGLFF
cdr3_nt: TGTGCCAGCAGTTACGGCTCCGAGGGTCTGTTCTTC

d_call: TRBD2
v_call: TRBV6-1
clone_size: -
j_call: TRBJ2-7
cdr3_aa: CASISSGGSEQYF
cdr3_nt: TGTGCCAGCATTTCTAGCGGGGGAAGCGAGCAGTACTTC

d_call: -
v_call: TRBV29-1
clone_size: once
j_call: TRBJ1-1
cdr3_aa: CSVVRGGTEAFF
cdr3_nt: TGCAGCGTTGTACGAGGGGGCACTGAAGCTTTCTTT

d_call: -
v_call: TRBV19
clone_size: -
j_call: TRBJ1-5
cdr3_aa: CASSIDLLASQPQHF
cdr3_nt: TGTGCCAGTAGTATAGATCTATTAGCGAGTCAGCCCCAGCATTTT

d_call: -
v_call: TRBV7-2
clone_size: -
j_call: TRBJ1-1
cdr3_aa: CASSLVRRVTNTEAFF
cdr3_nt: TGTGCCAGCAGCTTGGTACGGAGAGTTACGAACACTGAAGCTTTCTTT

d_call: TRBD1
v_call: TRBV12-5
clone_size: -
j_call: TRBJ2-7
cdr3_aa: CASGKGDRGSYEQYF
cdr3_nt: TGTGCTAGTGGCAAGGGGGACAGGGGCTCCTACGAGCAGTACTTC

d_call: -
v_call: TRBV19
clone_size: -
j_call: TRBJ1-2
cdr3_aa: CASSIISADNYGYTF
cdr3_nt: TGTGCCAGTAGTATTATCTCGGCGGATAACTATGGCTACACCTTC